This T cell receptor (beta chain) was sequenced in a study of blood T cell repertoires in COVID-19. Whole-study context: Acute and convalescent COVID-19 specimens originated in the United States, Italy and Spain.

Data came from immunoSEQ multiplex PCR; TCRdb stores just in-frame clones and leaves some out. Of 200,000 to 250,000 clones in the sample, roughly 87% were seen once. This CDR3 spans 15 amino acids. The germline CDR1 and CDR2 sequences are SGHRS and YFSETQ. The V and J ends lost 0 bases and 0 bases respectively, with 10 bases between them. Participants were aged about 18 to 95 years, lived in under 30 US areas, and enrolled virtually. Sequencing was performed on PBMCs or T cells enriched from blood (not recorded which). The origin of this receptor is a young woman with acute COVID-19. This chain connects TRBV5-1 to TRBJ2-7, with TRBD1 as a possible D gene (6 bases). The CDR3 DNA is TGCGCCAGCAGCTTGGGACAGGAGAGCTCCTACGAGCAGTACTTC. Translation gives CASSLGQESSYEQYF.